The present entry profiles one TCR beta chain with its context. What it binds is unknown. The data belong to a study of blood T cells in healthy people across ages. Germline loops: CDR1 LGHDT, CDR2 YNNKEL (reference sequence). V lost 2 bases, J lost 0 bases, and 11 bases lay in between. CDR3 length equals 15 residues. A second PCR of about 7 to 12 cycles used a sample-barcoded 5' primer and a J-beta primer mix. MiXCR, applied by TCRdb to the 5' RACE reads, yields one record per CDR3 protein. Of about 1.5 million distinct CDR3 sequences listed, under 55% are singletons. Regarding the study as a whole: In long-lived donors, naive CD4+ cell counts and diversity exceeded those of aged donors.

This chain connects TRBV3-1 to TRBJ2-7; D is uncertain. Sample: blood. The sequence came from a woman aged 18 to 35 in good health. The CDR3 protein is CASSQFSASSYEQYF. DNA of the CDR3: TGTGCCAGCAGCCAATTTTCAGCTAGCTCCTACGAGCAGTACTTC.